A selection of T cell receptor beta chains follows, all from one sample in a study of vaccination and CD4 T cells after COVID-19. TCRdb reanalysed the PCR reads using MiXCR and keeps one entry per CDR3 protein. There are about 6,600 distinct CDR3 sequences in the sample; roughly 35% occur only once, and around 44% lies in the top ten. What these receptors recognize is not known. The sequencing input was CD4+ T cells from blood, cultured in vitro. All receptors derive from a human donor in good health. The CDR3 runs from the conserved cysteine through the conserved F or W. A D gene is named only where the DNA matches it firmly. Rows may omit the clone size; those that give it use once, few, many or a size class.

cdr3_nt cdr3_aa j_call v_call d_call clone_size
TGCGCCAGCAGCTCCACAGATAACACTGAAGCTTTCTTT CASSSTDNTEAFF TRBJ1-1 TRBV5-1 NA NA
TGCAGCGTGCTGACCAGCTATGAGCAGTTCTTC CSVLTSYEQFF TRBJ2-1 TRBV29-1 NA NA
TGTGCCAGCAGTTTTCTCATGGACAAAACTGAAGCTTTCTTT CASSFLMDKTEAFF TRBJ1-1 TRBV27 NA once
TGTGCCACCAGCAGAGACCCCAGGGGTGGGTTTGGCAATCAGCCCCAGCATTTT CATSRDPRGGFGNQPQHF TRBJ1-5 TRBV15 NA medium-sized
TGTGCCAGCAGTGCTAGACAGGGATGGAACTATGGCTACACCTTC CASSARQGWNYGYTF TRBJ1-2 TRBV25-1 TRBD1 NA
TGTGCCAGCAGCGGGGGATCTGAAGCTTTCTTT CASSGGSEAFF TRBJ1-1 TRBV6-1 NA few
TGTGCCAGCAGCCCCACGCTCTTGGACGGGGAGCTGTTTTTT CASSPTLLDGELFF TRBJ2-2 TRBV7-7 NA few
TGTGCCAGTAGTATGATTGTGGGCAGTTACGAGCAGTACTTC CASSMIVGSYEQYF TRBJ2-7 TRBV19 NA NA
TGTGCCAGCAGACGAGGGACAACTTTGAACACTGAAGCTTTCTTT CASRRGTTLNTEAFF TRBJ1-1 TRBV6-1 NA NA
TGTGCCAGTAGTATAAGCCGGTTCTATGGCTACACCTTC CASSISRFYGYTF TRBJ1-2 TRBV19 NA NA
TGTGCCAGCAGCTTACAGGGGGGTTACACTGAAGCTTTCTTT CASSLQGGYTEAFF TRBJ1-1 TRBV7-9 TRBD1 NA
TGTGCCAGCAGACCGAGACCCAAGTTGTCCTACAATGAGCAGTTCTTC CASRPRPKLSYNEQFF TRBJ2-1 TRBV7-9 NA NA
TGCAGCGTTGCGAGGGAAAATCAGCCCCAGCATTTT CSVARENQPQHF TRBJ1-5 TRBV29-1 NA NA
TGTGCCAGTAACGGGGCCGGTAATCAGCCCCAGCATTTT CASNGAGNQPQHF TRBJ1-5 TRBV19 NA NA
TGCAGTGCTAGAGAGCTGGACGTCGTGGCTTTCTTT CSARELDVVAFF TRBJ1-1 TRBV20-1 NA few
TGCAGTGCTAGTCTCGGTCCATCCTACGAGCAGTACTTC CSASLGPSYEQYF TRBJ2-7 TRBV20-1 NA few
TGCGCCAGCACATATACACAGGGGGCCACCGGGGAGCTGTTTTTT CASTYTQGATGELFF TRBJ2-2 TRBV4-1 TRBD1 few
TGTGCCAGCAGCTTCTCCGAGGGAGGTGAAGCTTTCTTT CASSFSEGGEAFF TRBJ1-1 TRBV7-3 NA few
TGCGCCAGCAGCACGGGTGGGCGGACTGTAGAGACCCAGTACTTC CASSTGGRTVETQYF TRBJ2-5 TRBV5-1 NA NA
TGTGCCAGCAGCTTAGCGCGGGTCATTCAGTACTTC CASSLARVIQYF TRBJ2-4 TRBV7-2 NA NA
TGTGCCAGTAGGGCCTCCGGGCAGGGTGGCTACACCTTC CASRASGQGGYTF TRBJ1-2 TRBV19 NA NA
TGTGCCAGCAGTTCCATCACAGATACGCAGTATTTT CASSSITDTQYF TRBJ2-3 TRBV6-5 NA NA
TGTGCCACCAGCGAGTCAGGGGAAATCTACGAGCAGTACTTC CATSESGEIYEQYF TRBJ2-7 TRBV15 NA NA
TGTGCCAGCAGCTACGGGGCTGTGGACTATGGCTACACCTTC CASSYGAVDYGYTF TRBJ1-2 TRBV6-5 NA NA
TGCAGTGCCATGACGGACAGGGATGGCTACACCTTC CSAMTDRDGYTF TRBJ1-2 TRBV20-1 TRBD1 NA
TGCGCCACTCTTCCCGGGTTGAGCACCGGGGAGCTGTTTTTT CATLPGLSTGELFF TRBJ2-2 TRBV10-2 NA NA
TGTGCCAGCAGTGACCGGGACTTCAAAAGGGGGGCTTTCTTT CASSDRDFKRGAFF TRBJ1-1 TRBV6-4 NA NA
TGTGCCAGCAGCCGGGACAGAGCTAATGAAAAACTGTTTTTT CASSRDRANEKLFF TRBJ1-4 TRBV27 TRBD1 NA
TGTGCCAGCACCCAGCGGGGACAGGGAACTGGAAACACCATATATTTT CASTQRGQGTGNTIYF TRBJ1-3 TRBV6-1 TRBD1 NA
TGTGCCATCAGTGACCCAATAAGGGGGTTCCTGAACACTGAAGCTTTCTTT CAISDPIRGFLNTEAFF TRBJ1-1 TRBV10-3 NA NA
TGCGCCAGCAGTTATGAGACAGGTCGGGATTCACCCCTCCACTTT CASSYETGRDSPLHF TRBJ1-6 TRBV5-1 NA NA
TGTGCCAGCAGCTTCGGGGCGAGCAATGAGCAGTTCTTC CASSFGASNEQFF TRBJ2-1 TRBV5-6 NA NA
TGTGCCAGCAGTTTGGGGGGGGTTGATCAGCCCCAGCATTTT CASSLGGVDQPQHF TRBJ1-5 TRBV12-3/TRBV12-4 NA NA
TGTGCCAGCAGGCGGGACAGCTACGAGCAGTACTTC CASRRDSYEQYF TRBJ2-7 TRBV6-1 NA few
TGTGCCAGCAGCTTAACTCCCCAGGGGAATTCACCCCTCCACTTT CASSLTPQGNSPLHF TRBJ1-6 TRBV7-3 NA NA
TGTGCCTGGTCGACGGTTGAAGCTTTCTTT CAWSTVEAFF TRBJ1-1 TRBV30 NA NA
TGCGCCAGCAGTTCCGGGACTAGTGAGACCCAGTACTTC CASSSGTSETQYF TRBJ2-5 TRBV5-1 TRBD2 NA
TGTGCCAGCAGTTACGGGACAGCGAACACCGGGGAGCTGTTTTTT CASSYGTANTGELFF TRBJ2-2 TRBV6-5 TRBD1 NA
TGTGCCAGCAGCTATCAGCCGGGACAGTCCTACGAGCAGTACTTC CASSYQPGQSYEQYF TRBJ2-7 TRBV7-6 TRBD1 NA
TGTGCCAGTAGTCCTGGGACAGGGTTTGGAGGGCAGTTCTTC CASSPGTGFGGQFF TRBJ2-1 TRBV19 TRBD1 few
TGTGCCAGCAGTTACGACCAGCCTCTGAACACTGAAGCTTTCTTT CASSYDQPLNTEAFF TRBJ1-1 TRBV6-5 NA NA
TGTGCCAGCAGCGTAGTCCCAAGCACGGGTGAAAAACTGTTTTTT CASSVVPSTGEKLFF TRBJ1-4 TRBV9 NA once
TGCAGTGCTAGTCCCCTGAGCCGCGAGACCCAGTACTTC CSASPLSRETQYF TRBJ2-5 TRBV20-1 NA NA
TGTGCCAGCAGTGAGCGATTAGTTCCCTACGAGCAGTACTTC CASSERLVPYEQYF TRBJ2-7 TRBV25-1 NA NA
TGTGCCAGCAGCTTGGACGGCAGCAACTATGGCTACACCTTC CASSLDGSNYGYTF TRBJ1-2 TRBV5-4 NA few
TGTGCCAGCAGCTTTTCCACGACTCAGCCCCAGCATTTT CASSFSTTQPQHF TRBJ1-5 TRBV5-8 NA few